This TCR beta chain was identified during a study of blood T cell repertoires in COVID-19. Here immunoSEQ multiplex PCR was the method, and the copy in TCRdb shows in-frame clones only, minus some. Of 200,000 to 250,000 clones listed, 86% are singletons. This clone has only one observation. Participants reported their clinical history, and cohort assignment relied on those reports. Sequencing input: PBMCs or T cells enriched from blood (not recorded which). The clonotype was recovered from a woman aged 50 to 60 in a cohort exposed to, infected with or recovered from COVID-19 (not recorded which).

This CDR3 reads CASSPDRAPRPLHF. CDR3 bases: TGTGCCAGCAGCCCGGACAGGGCGCCAAGGCCCCTCCACTTT. This rearrangement joins TRBV9 to TRBJ1-6; 8 bases are a match to TRBD1. CDR1 is SGDLS and CDR2 is YYNGEE in the germline V gene. J lost 13 bases, V lost 4 bases, and 10 bases had no gene match. The CDR3 consists of 14 residues.